The 28 T cell receptor beta chains listed next were all sequenced from one sample in a study of T cell responses to AZD1222 COVID-19 vaccine. Sequenced by immunoSEQ multiplex PCR; TCRdb stores in-frame clones only, minus some. The repertoire includes 150,000 to 200,000 clones, 90% to 95% of them detected once, and more than 0.9% sits in the top ten. Source: peripheral blood, taken 28 days after the second AZD1222 dose. These receptor sequences come from an adult who received the AZD1222 COVID-19 vaccine.

The chain employs TRBV28 and TRBJ2-7, with TRBD2 identical over 9 bases. CDR3 length: 14 amino acids. The J segment lost 3 bases and the V segment lost 3 bases, leaving 3 bases of the junction unmatched. Germline CDR1 is MDHEN and CDR2 is SYDVKM. CDR3 residues: CASSFASGNYEQYF. The CDR3, as DNA: TGTGCCAGCAGTTTCGCTAGCGGGAACTACGAGCAGTACTTC.

CDR3 sequence (DNA): TGTGCCAGCACCCCCGGAGGAAATTCACCCCTCCACTTT. This gives the protein CASTPGGNSPLHF. The chain couples TRBV6-5 to TRBJ1-6; D ambiguous. The CDR3 has 13 amino acids. The ends were cut back, 7 bases at V and 7 bases at J, with 11 bases in the middle. Germline V CDR1 and CDR2: MNHEY, SVGAGI.

The rearrangement joins TRBV9 to TRBJ1-4; D unresolved. CDR1 is SGDLS, CDR2 YYNGEE, per germline. The germline V and J ends were trimmed by 0 bases and 2 bases, with 8 bases remaining between them. The CDR3 consists of 15 residues. CDR3 loop: CASSVAGGTNEKLFF. The CDR3, as DNA: TGTGCCAGCAGCGTAGCGGGTGGGACTAATGAAAAACTGTTTTTT.

V gene TRBV9 combines with J gene TRBJ1-2; 7 nucleotides line up with TRBD1. After removal of 4 bases from V and 3 bases from J, the junction contained 9 bases not matched to a gene. Germline V gene sequence: CDR1 SGDLS, CDR2 YYNGEE. CDR3 length equals 15 residues. CDR3 coding DNA: TGTGCCAGCAGCCCTGGACAGGCTGGCGACTATGGCTACACCTTC. It is translated as CASSPGQAGDYGYTF.

V usage is TRBV7-8 and J usage is TRBJ1-1, with TRBD1 as a possible D gene (5 bases). This CDR3 is 18 amino acids long. Germline values: CDR1 SGHVS, CDR2 FQNEAQ. V was clipped by 2 bases and J by 0 bases, with 19 bases between them. The CDR3 is CASSLMSRTSTLNTEAFF. CDR3 DNA sequence: TGTGCCAGCAGCTTAATGTCGAGGACATCAACATTGAACACTGAAGCTTTCTTT.

This sequence joins TRBV29-1 and TRBJ2-1; possibly TRBD1 for D (6 bases). The CDR3 covers 14 residues. Germline V gene data show CDR1 as SQVTM and CDR2 as ANQGSEA. V was trimmed by 6 bases and J by 0 bases, leaving 12 bases between them. The CDR3 sequence is CSVKGVSSYNEQFF. The DNA of the CDR3 is TGCAGCGTAAAGGGGGTTAGCTCCTACAATGAGCAGTTCTTC.

The chain links TRBV7-9 to TRBJ2-3; D unresolved. The length of the CDR3 is 14 residues. CDR1 SEHNR and CDR2 FQNEAQ come from the germline V gene (reference sequence). The V end lost 5 bases, the J end lost 2 bases, and 11 bases lay between the germline ends. CDR3 in amino acids: CASSPLDLTDTQYF. CDR3 sequence (DNA): TGTGCCAGCAGCCCCCTAGATCTCACAGATACGCAGTATTTT.

The V and J genes are TRBV6-5 and TRBJ2-3; 14 bases match TRBD2. The germline CDR1 and CDR2 sequences are MNHEY and SVGAGI. The CDR3 contains 15 residues. The junction had 5 bases not matched to a gene; V was cut back by 7 bases and J by 5 bases. CDR3 in amino acids: CASTRLAGGRDTQYF. CDR3 in DNA: TGTGCCAGCACTCGACTAGCGGGAGGGAGAGATACGCAGTATTTT.

This chain links TRBV7-2 with TRBJ1-1; no clear D. The germline V gene encodes CDR1 SGHTA and CDR2 FQGNSA. Trimming stripped 1 base from V and 0 bases from J, with 12 bases between. This CDR3 is built from 16 residues. The CDR3 sequence is CASSLEGSSMNTEAFF. DNA of the CDR3: TGTGCCAGCAGCTTAGAAGGGTCCTCCATGAACACTGAAGCTTTCTTT.

The rearrangement links TRBV28 to TRBJ1-1; TRBD1 matches 7 bases. The length of the CDR3 is 16 residues. Losses at the gene ends were 6 bases for V and 2 bases for J; bases not matched to a gene: 12. Germline CDR1 and CDR2: MDHEN and SYDVKM. CDR3 residues: CASRELEGQINTEAFF. CDR3 nucleotides: TGTGCCAGCAGAGAACTGGAGGGACAGATCAACACTGAAGCTTTCTTT.

The gene calls are TRBV28 and TRBJ1-2, with 11 nucleotides matching TRBD1. Unmatched junction bases numbered 8, after V lost 5 bases and J lost 3 bases. The CDR3 runs 16 residues. CDR1 and CDR2 (germline): MDHEN, SYDVKM. The CDR3 loop reads CASSRLGTGGHYGYTF. The CDR3 DNA reads TGTGCCAGCAGTAGACTTGGGACAGGGGGGCACTATGGCTACACCTTC.

The chain employs TRBV7-2 and TRBJ1-1; D gene uncertain. CDR1 and CDR2 from the germline V gene are SGHTA and FQGNSA. Trimming took off 3 bases at V and 0 bases at J, with 8 bases between the two ends. The CDR3 extends over 14 amino acids. The CDR3 bases are TGTGCCAGCAGCTTTACCAGCCTGAACACTGAAGCTTTCTTT. This codes for CASSFTSLNTEAFF.

The J gene is TRBJ1-2, the V gene TRBV7-8; tentative D call: TRBD1 (5 bases). CDR3 length: 18 amino acids. Trimming left V 5 bases short and J 0 bases short, with 22 bases between. Per germline, CDR1 SGHVS and CDR2 FQNEAQ. DNA for the CDR3: TGTGCCAGCAGCAAGTACGGGACGCCGCCTCCAACTAACTATGGCTACACCTTC. Residues: CASSKYGTPPPTNYGYTF.

The chain combines TRBV13 with TRBJ1-6; 7 bases map to TRBD1. This CDR3 has 15 amino acids. V dropped 5 bases and J dropped 7; count of bases not matched to a gene: 8. Germline V gives CDR1 PRHDT, CDR2 FYEKMQ (reference sequence). This chain's CDR3 is CASSQGTVNNSPLHF. The CDR3 DNA reads as TGTGCCAGCAGCCAAGGGACAGTCAACAATTCACCCCTCCACTTT. The whole variable domain, filled in from reference TRBV13 and TRBJ1-6, reads AAGVIQSPRHLIKEKRETATLKCYPIPRHDTVYWYQQGPGQDPQFLISFYEKMQSDKGSIPDRFSAQQFSDYHSELNMSSLELGDSALYFCASSQGTVNNSPLHFGNGTRLTVT.

The chain links TRBV7-8 to TRBJ1-2, with unresolved D. The V end was cut by 1 base, the J end by 5 bases, with 14 bases between. CDR1 is SGHVS and CDR2 is FQNEAQ in the germline V gene. This CDR3 comprises 15 residues. CDR3 region: CASSLEGPTGYGYTF. CDR3 sequence (DNA): TGTGCCAGCAGCTTAGAGGGCCCGACCGGGTATGGCTACACCTTC.

The V gene is TRBV7-3, the J gene TRBJ2-2; D may be TRBD2 (5 bases). CDR3 length: 15 amino acids. Germline CDR1 reads SGHTA; CDR2 reads FQGTGA. V was pared by 5 bases and J by 2 bases, with 12 bases between. The CDR3 DNA follows: TGTGCCAGCAGCCCCGACGGGGTTAACACCGGGGAGCTGTTTTTT. Its translation: CASSPDGVNTGELFF.

The genes are TRBV27 and TRBJ1-6, with 7 bases matching TRBD1. V dropped 6 bases and J dropped 7; count of bases not matched to a gene: 6. CDR1 MNHEY and CDR2 SMNVEV come from the germline V gene (reference sequence). The CDR3 covers 14 residues. The CDR3 region is CASSVTGANSPLHF. The CDR3 DNA is TGTGCCAGCAGCGTAACAGGGGCCAATTCACCCCTCCACTTT.

This sequence joins TRBV6-4 and TRBJ1-2; a weak D match, TRBD1 (5 bases). Per germline, CDR1 MRHNA and CDR2 SNTAGT. The CDR3 contains 16 residues. V lost 2 bases and J 4 bases, leaving 17 bases between the germline ends. The DNA of the CDR3 is TGTGCCAGCAGTGACACGTCAACCGGAGGGGCCTATGGCTACACCTTC. Its protein product is CASSDTSTGGAYGYTF.

The chain recombines TRBV15 with TRBJ1-1; 9 bases match TRBD1. With V trimmed by 5 bases and J by 3 bases, 10 bases remained unmatched. The CDR3 consists of 16 residues. Germline V CDR1 and CDR2: LNHNV, YYDKDF (reference sequence). CDR3: CATSFPGTGSYTEAFF. The CDR3 coding sequence is TGTGCCACCAGCTTCCCCGGGACAGGGTCCTACACTGAAGCTTTCTTT. Together with reference TRBV15 and TRBJ1-1, the CDR3 gives the full variable domain: DAMVIQNPRYQVTQFGKPVTLSCSQTLNHNVMYWYQQKSSQAPKLLFHYYDKDFNNEADTPDNFQSRRPNTSFCFLDIRSPGLGDTAMYLCATSFPGTGSYTEAFFGQGTRLTVV.

The chain combines TRBV18 with TRBJ2-3, with D unclear. CDR1 KGHSH and CDR2 LQKENI come from the germline V gene. The length of the CDR3 is 15 residues. V lost 2 bases, J lost 5 bases, and 14 bases lay in between. The CDR3 DNA sequence: TGTGCCAGCTCACCAAATCGAGCCGGCATAGATACGCAGTATTTT. It is translated as CASSPNRAGIDTQYF.

The CDR3 DNA sequence: TGTGCCAGCAGCCCGGCCCGCGTCAGCTCTGGGGCCAACGTCCTGACTTTC. Amino acid sequence: CASSPARVSSGANVLTF. The rearrangement links TRBV11-2 to TRBJ2-6; no clear D. Germline CDR1 is SGHAT and CDR2 is FQNNGV. V lost 5 bases, J lost 0 bases, and 14 bases lay in between. The CDR3 covers 17 residues. The whole variable domain, remainder taken from reference TRBV11-2 and TRBJ2-6, is EAGVAQSPRYKIIEKRQSVAFWCNPISGHATLYWYQQILGQGPKLLIQFQNNGVVDDSQLPKDRFSAERLKGVDSTLKIQPAKLEDSAVYLCASSPARVSSGANVLTFGAGSRLTVL.

V and J are TRBV6-5 and TRBJ1-1; D may be TRBD1 (5 bases). Germline CDR1 and CDR2: MNHEY and SVGAGI. The CDR3 covers 14 residues. Trimming cost V 4 bases and J 4 bases, with 13 bases left between them. The CDR3 sequence: CASSSGRAGTEAFF. In nucleotides, the CDR3 is TGTGCCAGCAGTTCGGGACGGGCGGGCACTGAAGCTTTCTTT.

The V gene is TRBV6-6, the J gene TRBJ2-7, with D possibly TRBD1 on 6 matching bases. The germline V gene has CDR1 MNHNY and CDR2 SVGAGI (reference sequence). This CDR3 is 13 amino acids long. Deletions cut 11 bases from V and 1 base from J, with 15 bases between. For the CDR3, the DNA is TGTGCCTCCGGCACCCAGGGGTCCTACGAGCAGTACTTC. This encodes CASGTQGSYEQYF.

The chain couples TRBV3-1 (or the pseudogene TRBV3-2) to TRBJ1-2; D unresolved. The V end lost 4 bases, the J end lost 5 bases, and 11 bases lay between the germline ends. This CDR3 has 13 residues. Germline CDR1 is LGHDT and CDR2 is YNNKEL (reference sequence). CDR3: CASSPRTLYGYTF. The CDR3 coding sequence is TGTGCCAGCAGCCCTAGGACCCTTTATGGCTACACCTTC.

This clone was detected only once. The CDR3 here is CATSDLLSGTSTDTQYF. CDR3 coding DNA: TGTGCCACCAGTGATTTGCTCAGCGGGACTAGCACAGATACGCAGTATTTT. This sequence joins TRBV24-1 and TRBJ2-3, with 7 bases matching TRBD2. Germline V gene sequence: CDR1 KGHDR, CDR2 SFDVKD. The CDR3 loop spans 17 amino acids. J lost 0 bases, V lost 0 bases, and 5 bases had no gene match.

The chain uses TRBV4-1 and TRBJ1-4; 9 nucleotides line up with TRBD1. V was clipped by 4 bases and J by 2 bases; unmatched bases: 5. The CDR3 covers 16 residues. CDR1 is MGHRA, CDR2 YSYEKL, per germline. The CDR3 DNA reads as TGCGCCAGCAGCCGGGACAGGGACCCTACTAATGAAAAACTGTTTTTT. It translates to CASSRDRDPTNEKLFF.

The chain employs TRBV9 and TRBJ2-1; D is ambiguous. The CDR3 has 15 residues. CDR1 and CDR2 (germline): SGDLS, YYNGEE. The V and J ends lost 0 bases and 0 bases respectively, with 7 bases between them. The CDR3 reads CASSVGAVSYNEQFF. CDR3 coding DNA: TGTGCCAGCAGCGTAGGGGCAGTCTCCTACAATGAGCAGTTCTTC.

The chain carries TRBV7-2 and TRBJ2-1; 9 nucleotides align to TRBD2. Germline values: CDR1 SGHTA, CDR2 FQGNSA. The CDR3 is 17 amino acids. Trimming cost V 4 bases and J 13 bases; bases outside gene matches: 20. The CDR3 region is CASSSSTSGPAGEYQFF. In DNA form, the CDR3 reads TGTGCCAGCAGCTCCTCTACTAGCGGGCCTGCGGGGGAATATCAGTTCTTC.